This TCR beta chain was captured in a study of T cell changes during pregnancy in multiple sclerosis. The V and J ends lost 6 bases and 0 bases, in that order; junction bases with no gene match: 11. CDR3 length: 17 amino acids. CDR1 LNHDA and CDR2 SQIVND come from the germline V gene (reference sequence). Assay: immunoSEQ multiplex PCR; the TCRdb copy retains only in-frame clones and omits some. The sample records roughly 32,000 clones, 90% to 95% being singletons. The sample here was CD4+ T cells from peripheral blood mononuclear cells, taken in the second trimester of pregnancy. The rearrangement uses TRBV19 and TRBJ1-1, with 9 nucleotides matching TRBD1. The source is a female donor with multiple sclerosis, enrolled in a pregnancy study. The CDR3 DNA is TGTGCCAGTAGCGTCCCGGGACAGGGAACGCTGAACACTGAAGCTTTCTTT. It translates to CASSVPGQGTLNTEAFF.